The 19 T cell receptor beta chains below come from one sample, sequenced in a study of control samples from healthy donors and cancer patients. The assay was immunoSEQ multiplex PCR, and TCRdb's table has in-frame clones only and misses some. The sample carries about 150,000 clones, about 93% recorded once. Sequenced material: blood. These receptors were collected from a man aged 50-60 years in good health.

CDR3 amino acids: CASSLELGTINEQFF. The DNA of the CDR3 is TGTGCCAGCAGCTTAGAGCTGGGGACTATCAATGAGCAGTTCTTC. The J gene is TRBJ2-1, the V gene TRBV11-2; 7 positions match TRBD2. In germline, CDR1 is SGHAT, CDR2 FQNNGV. CDR3 length equals 15 residues. V shed 0 bases and J 6 bases; nucleotides not matched to a gene: 5.

The chain couples TRBV5-8 to TRBJ2-4, with D perhaps matching TRBD1 (7 bases). The V gene lost 4 bases and the J gene lost 0 bases, with 17 bases spanning the gap. Looked up from germline, CDR1 is SGHTS and CDR2 is YDEGEE. The CDR3 sequence is 17 residues long. The CDR3 bases are TGTGCCAGCAGCCAAAACCCAGGGGGGCGAGCCAAAAACATTCAGTACTTC. Its protein product is CASSQNPGGRAKNIQYF.

The chain has TRBV7-6 and TRBJ2-1, with TRBD2 matching over 8 bases. CDR3 length equals 15 residues. Germline V lookup: CDR1 SGHVS, CDR2 FNYEAQ. J lost 9 bases, V lost 6 bases, and 13 bases had no gene match. This CDR3 is CASSPVSGTNGEQFF. CDR3 nucleotides: TGTGCCAGCAGTCCGGTTAGCGGGACTAACGGTGAGCAGTTCTTC. The full variable domain, rest sourced from reference TRBV7-6 and TRBJ2-1, is GAGVSQSPRYKVTKRGQDVALRCDPISGHVSLYWYRQALGQGPEFLTYFNYEAQQDKSGLPNDRFSAERPEGSISTLTIQRTEQRDSAMYRCASSPVSGTNGEQFFGPGTRLTVL.

This chain uses TRBV21-1 with TRBJ2-1; no check of the table's D call, TRBD2, against the DNA was made. TRBV21-1 is a pseudogene. The CDR3 runs to 14 residues. CDR3 in DNA: TGTGCCAGCAGCAAAGTGGAGGAGGTCAATGAGCAGTTCTTC. Encoded protein: CASSKVEEVNEQFF.

This chain links TRBV10-1 with TRBJ2-7; perhaps D is TRBD1 or TRBD2 (5 bases each). V was pared by 4 bases and J by 2 bases, with 21 bases between. The CDR3 is made up of 17 amino acids. The V gene's germline CDR1 is WNHNN and CDR2 SYGVQD (reference sequence). CDR3 sequence: CASSGPMRGHRTYEQYF. Here the CDR3 DNA reads TGCGCCAGCAGTGGGCCCATGAGGGGCCATCGTACCTACGAGCAGTACTTC.

This clone has just one count. This chain uses TRBV15 with TRBJ1-5; TRBD1 aligns across 10 bases. The CDR3 covers 18 residues. Germline V gene sequence: CDR1 LNHNV, CDR2 YYDKDF (reference sequence). The V and J ends lost 2 bases and 3 bases, in that order; junction bases with no gene match: 10. CDR3: CATSRRTGGEAFNQPQHF. CDR3 sequence (DNA): TGTGCCACCAGCAGAAGGACAGGGGGTGAAGCCTTCAATCAGCCCCAGCATTTT.

A single count supports this clone. For the CDR3, the DNA is TGTGCCACCAGTCCCACGGGGACGCAAGAGACCCAGTACTTC. The encoded protein is CATSPTGTQETQYF. The V and J genes are TRBV24-1 and TRBJ2-5; D tentatively reads TRBD1 or TRBD2 (5 bases each). The CDR3 is 14 amino acids. The V end was cut by 6 bases, the J end by 2 bases, with 12 bases between. Germline CDR1 reads KGHDR; CDR2 reads SFDVKD.

The chain carries TRBV5-4 and TRBJ1-3; D is uncertain. The CDR3 sequence is 16 residues long. V lost 0 bases and J 0 bases, leaving 10 bases between the germline ends. The germline CDR1 and CDR2 sequences are SGHNT and YYREEE (reference sequence). The CDR3 DNA sequence: TGTGCCAGCAGCTTGGATGGACGGAGCTCTGGAAACACCATATATTTT. Amino acids: CASSLDGRSSGNTIYF.

This clone was detected once. V is TRBV9 and J is TRBJ2-5; D remains ambiguous. Germline V gene lookup returns CDR1 SGDLS and CDR2 YYNGEE. The V and J ends lost 0 bases and 1 base respectively, with 10 bases between them. CDR3 length equals 15 residues. The CDR3 is CASSVAGSFQETQYF. The CDR3 DNA is TGTGCCAGCAGCGTAGCTGGGTCCTTCCAAGAGACCCAGTACTTC.

This sequence joins TRBV7-9 and TRBJ2-3; 13 bases agree with TRBD2. Germline V lookup: CDR1 SEHNR, CDR2 FQNEAQ (reference sequence). V was clipped by 2 bases and J by 4 bases; unmatched bases: 9. This CDR3 is built from 18 residues. CDR3 bases: TGTGCCAGCAGCTTACCCCTGAGGACTAGCGGGAGCCCAGATACGCAGTATTTT. Protein sequence: CASSLPLRTSGSPDTQYF.

The chain links TRBV28 to TRBJ2-3; D may be TRBD1 or TRBD2 (5 bases each). The CDR3 has 13 residues. Per germline, CDR1 MDHEN and CDR2 SYDVKM. V shed 3 bases and J shed 8 bases, with 12 bases lying between them. CDR3: CASSFGKQGTQYF. For the CDR3, the DNA is TGTGCCAGCAGTTTCGGGAAGCAGGGTACGCAGTATTTT.

The chain has TRBV5-1 and TRBJ2-3, with D possibly matching TRBD2 (5 bases). CDR1 and CDR2 (germline): SGHRS, YFSETQ. This CDR3 contains 15 residues. The V and J ends lost 4 bases and 3 bases respectively, with 15 bases between them. CDR3: CASSPIGLLTDTQYF. The CDR3 coding sequence is TGCGCCAGCAGCCCGATAGGACTTTTAACAGATACGCAGTATTTT.

The V and J genes are TRBV7-2 and TRBJ1-4; TRBD1 might be the D (5 bases). The germline gives CDR1 SGHTA, CDR2 FQGNSA. The CDR3 loop spans 14 amino acids. The V end lost 1 base, the J end lost 3 bases, and 6 bases lay between the germline ends. CDR3 in DNA: TGTGCCAGCAGCTTAGGGGGGGCTAATGAAAAACTGTTTTTT. Translation gives CASSLGGANEKLFF.

V gene TRBV30 combines with J gene TRBJ2-2; 13 positions match TRBD2. V gave up 4 bases and J gave up 1 base; unmatched junction bases: 6. Germline CDR1 GTSNPN, CDR2 SVGIG (reference sequence). CDR3 length equals 17 residues. The CDR3 spells CAWNAGLAGLNTGELFF. The CDR3 DNA is TGTGCCTGGAATGCGGGACTAGCGGGACTGAACACCGGGGAGCTGTTTTTT.

The chain recombines TRBV27 with TRBJ2-5; the match to TRBD2 covers 13 bases. V gave up 5 bases and J gave up 5 bases; unmatched junction bases: 5. The CDR3 has 15 residues. Germline values: CDR1 MNHEY, CDR2 SMNVEV (reference sequence). The CDR3 here is CASSPTSGRPETQYF. CDR3 coding DNA: TGTGCCAGCAGTCCGACTAGCGGGAGGCCCGAGACCCAGTACTTC.

The chain combines TRBV28 with TRBJ2-1; D unresolved. Per germline, CDR1 MDHEN and CDR2 SYDVKM. This CDR3 is built from 12 residues. With 4 bases removed from V and 5 bases from J, the gap between germline ends came to 6 bases. CDR3 DNA sequence: TGTGCCAGCAGTTCCGCTCACAATGAGCAGTTCTTC. It translates to CASSSAHNEQFF.

This clone appeared once. The chain's CDR3 is CASSFTGANQPQHF. CDR3 nucleotides: TGTGCCAGCAGCTTCACAGGGGCAAATCAGCCCCAGCATTTT. The J gene is TRBJ1-5, the V gene TRBV7-2; 7 nucleotides align to TRBD1. The CDR3 runs to 14 residues. The germline V gene has CDR1 SGHTA and CDR2 FQGNSA. Trimming took 3 bases from V and 4 from J; bases not matched to a gene: 3.

The count of this clone is one. The chain has TRBV30 and TRBJ1-5; TRBD1 agrees at 10 bases. Germline trimming cut 0 bases from V and 7 bases from J; bases unmatched to any gene: 6. CDR3 length equals 15 residues. Per germline, CDR1 GTSNPN and CDR2 SVGIG (reference sequence). The chain's CDR3 is CAWSVRDRGGQPQHF. DNA of the CDR3: TGTGCCTGGAGTGTTCGGGACAGGGGTGGACAGCCCCAGCATTTT.

The chain couples TRBV19 to TRBJ2-5; 13 bases line up with TRBD2. This CDR3 is built from 16 residues. Per germline, CDR1 LNHDA and CDR2 SQIVND (reference sequence). The junction had 7 bases not matched to a gene; V was cut back by 4 bases and J by 5 bases. The CDR3 DNA reads as TGTGCCAGTAGTAAACCGGGACTAGCGGGATCGGAGACCCAGTACTTC. This translates into CASSKPGLAGSETQYF.